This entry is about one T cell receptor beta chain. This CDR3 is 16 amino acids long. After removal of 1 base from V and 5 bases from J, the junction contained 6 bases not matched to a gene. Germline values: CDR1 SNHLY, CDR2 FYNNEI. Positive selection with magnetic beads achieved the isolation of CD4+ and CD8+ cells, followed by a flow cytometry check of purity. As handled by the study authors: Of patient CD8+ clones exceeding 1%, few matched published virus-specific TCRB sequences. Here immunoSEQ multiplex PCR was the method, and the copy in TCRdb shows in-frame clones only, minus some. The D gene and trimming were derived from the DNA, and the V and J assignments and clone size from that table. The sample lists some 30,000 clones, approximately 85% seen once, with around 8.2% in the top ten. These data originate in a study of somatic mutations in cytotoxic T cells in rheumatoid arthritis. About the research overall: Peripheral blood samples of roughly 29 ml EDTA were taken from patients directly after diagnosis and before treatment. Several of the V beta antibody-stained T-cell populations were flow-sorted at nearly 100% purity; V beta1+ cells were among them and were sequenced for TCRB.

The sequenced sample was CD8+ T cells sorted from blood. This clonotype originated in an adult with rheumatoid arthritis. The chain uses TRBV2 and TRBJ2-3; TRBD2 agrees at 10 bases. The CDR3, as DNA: TGTGCCAGCAGTGAAGGGACTAGCGGCGTGCGAGATACGCAGTATTTT. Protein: CASSEGTSGVRDTQYF. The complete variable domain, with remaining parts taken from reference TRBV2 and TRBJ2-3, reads EPEVTQTPSHQVTQMGQEVILRCVPISNHLYFYWYRQILGQKVEFLVSFYNNEISEKSEIFDDQFSVERPDGSNFTLKIRSTKLEDSAMYFCASSEGTSGVRDTQYFGPGTRLTVL.